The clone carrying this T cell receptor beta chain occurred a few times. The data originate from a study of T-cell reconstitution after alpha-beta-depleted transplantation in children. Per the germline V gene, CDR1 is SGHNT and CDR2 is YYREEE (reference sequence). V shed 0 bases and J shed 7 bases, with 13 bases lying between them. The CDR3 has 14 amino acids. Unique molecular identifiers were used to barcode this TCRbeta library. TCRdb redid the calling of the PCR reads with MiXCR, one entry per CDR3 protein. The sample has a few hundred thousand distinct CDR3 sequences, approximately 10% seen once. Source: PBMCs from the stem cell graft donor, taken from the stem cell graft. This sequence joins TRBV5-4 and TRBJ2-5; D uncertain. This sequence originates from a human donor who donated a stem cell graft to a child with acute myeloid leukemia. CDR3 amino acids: CASSLAFEDGTQYF. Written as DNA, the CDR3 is TGTGCCAGCAGCTTGGCCTTTGAAGATGGGACCCAGTACTTC.